The 9 T cell receptor beta chains below all came from one sample that was sequenced in a study of control samples from healthy donors and cancer patients. The data were produced by immunoSEQ multiplex PCR, yet TCRdb's version contains in-frame clones alone and is incomplete. The table records about 92,000 clones, roughly 86% of them present only once. Sequenced material: blood. These receptors were taken from a woman in her sixties or seventies in good health.

This chain links TRBV9 with TRBJ2-5, with D perhaps matching TRBD2 (6 bases). Germline V gives CDR1 SGDLS, CDR2 YYNGEE. V was pared by 4 bases and J by 2 bases, with 12 bases between. CDR3 length equals 14 residues. The CDR3 is CASSRLGGQETQYF. In DNA form, the CDR3 reads TGTGCCAGCAGCCGCCTCGGGGGTCAAGAGACCCAGTACTTC.

The chain recombines TRBV3-1 (or the pseudogene TRBV3-2) with TRBJ2-3, with TRBD2 identical over 9 bases. Germline assignment: CDR1 LGHDT and CDR2 YNNKEL (reference sequence). Trimming at V came to 1 base and at J to 9 bases, leaving 11 bases not matched to a gene. There are 16 residues in the CDR3. The CDR3 is CASSQVVSLAGNTQYF. The CDR3 nucleotides are TGTGCCAGCAGCCAAGTAGTAAGTCTAGCGGGGAACACGCAGTATTTT.

The chain joins TRBV28 to TRBJ1-6; D not resolved. The V end was cut by 10 bases, the J end by 6 bases, with 7 bases between. Germline CDR1 is MDHEN and CDR2 is SYDVKM. This CDR3 has 11 amino acids. The CDR3 spells CATFSNSPLHF. The CDR3 DNA sequence: TGTGCCACCTTCAGTAATTCACCCCTCCACTTT.

The chain employs TRBV5-1 and TRBJ1-4; D possibly corresponds to TRBD1 (6 bases). This CDR3 is built from 14 residues. Trimming left V 4 bases short and J 7 bases short, with 14 bases between. From germline, CDR1 is SGHRS and CDR2 YFSETQ. CDR3 nucleotide sequence: TGCGCCAGCAGCGAGGGGGTGGGGCGTGAAAAACTGTTTTTT. Translated, it gives CASSEGVGREKLFF.

This rearrangement joins TRBV2 to TRBJ1-1; TRBD1 agrees at 9 bases. CDR3 length equals 13 residues. Germline CDR1 and CDR2: SNHLY and FYNNEI. With V trimmed by 4 bases and J by 8 bases, 5 bases remained unmatched. CDR3 in amino acids: CASSVRDRVEAFF. Written as DNA, the CDR3 is TGTGCCAGCAGTGTACGGGACAGGGTAGAAGCTTTCTTT.

This clone has a handful of counts. The chain couples TRBV19 to TRBJ1-1, with a weak D call TRBD1 (5 bases). Trimming removed 11 bases from V and 4 bases from J, with 5 bases in between. The germline gives CDR1 LNHDA, CDR2 SQIVND (reference sequence). This CDR3 has 9 amino acids. CDR3 loop: CAQGTEAFF. CDR3 coding DNA: TGTGCCCAGGGCACTGAAGCTTTCTTT.

This chain links TRBV19 with TRBJ2-7, with D possibly being TRBD2 (7 bases). V shed 6 bases and J shed 1 base, with 22 bases lying between them. Germline V gene sequence: CDR1 LNHDA, CDR2 SQIVND (reference sequence). The CDR3 loop spans 17 amino acids. Here the CDR3 reads CASSPTGGSQVSYEQYF. CDR3 sequence (DNA): TGTGCCAGTAGCCCGACGGGGGGCAGTCAAGTTTCCTACGAGCAGTACTTC.

V is TRBV28 and J is TRBJ1-2; D is unresolved. The V gene's germline CDR1 is MDHEN and CDR2 SYDVKM. This CDR3 has 14 residues. V was clipped by 5 bases and J by 4 bases, with 14 bases between them. For the CDR3, the DNA is TGTGCCAGCAGTCCTACGGGCCGTTTCTATGGCTACACCTTC. It specifies CASSPTGRFYGYTF.

The chain joins TRBV5-1 to TRBJ2-3; D remains unclear. Germline-derived CDR1 and CDR2 are SGHRS and YFSETQ. The V end was cut by 4 bases, the J end by 6 bases, with 12 bases between. This CDR3 is 13 amino acids long. DNA for the CDR3: TGCGCCAGCAGCACGATCCTGGGGGATACGCAGTATTTT. Protein sequence: CASSTILGDTQYF.